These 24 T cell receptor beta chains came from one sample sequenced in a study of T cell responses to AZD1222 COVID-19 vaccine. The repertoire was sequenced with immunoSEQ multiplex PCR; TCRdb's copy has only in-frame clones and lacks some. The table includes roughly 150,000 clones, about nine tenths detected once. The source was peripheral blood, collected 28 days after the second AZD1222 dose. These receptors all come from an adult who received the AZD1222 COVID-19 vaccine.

The CDR3 nucleotides are TGTGCCAGCAGCTCCTCGGACAGGTTGGGAAACATTCAGTACTTC. It translates to CASSSSDRLGNIQYF. The chain combines TRBV7-9 with TRBJ2-4, with 7 bases that match TRBD1. The CDR3 is made up of 15 amino acids. Germline assignment: CDR1 SEHNR and CDR2 FQNEAQ (reference sequence). Germline trimming cut 4 bases from V and 6 bases from J; bases unmatched to any gene: 9.

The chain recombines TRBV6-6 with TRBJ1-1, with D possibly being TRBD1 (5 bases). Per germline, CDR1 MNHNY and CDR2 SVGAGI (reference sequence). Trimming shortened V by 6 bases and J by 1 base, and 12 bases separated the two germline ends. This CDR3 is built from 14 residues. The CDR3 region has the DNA TGTGCCAGCAGGCCCGGGGGGGGGAACACTGAAGCTTTCTTT. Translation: CASRPGGGNTEAFF.

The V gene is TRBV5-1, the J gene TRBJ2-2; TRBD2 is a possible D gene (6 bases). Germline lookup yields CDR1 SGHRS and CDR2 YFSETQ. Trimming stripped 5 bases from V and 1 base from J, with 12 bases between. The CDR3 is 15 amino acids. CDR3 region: CASSPRDWNTGELFF. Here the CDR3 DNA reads TGCGCCAGCAGTCCCCGGGACTGGAACACCGGGGAGCTGTTTTTT. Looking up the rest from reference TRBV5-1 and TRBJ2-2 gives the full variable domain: KAGVTQTPRYLIKTRGQQVTLSCSPISGHRSVSWYQQTPGQGLQFLFEYFSETQRNKGNFPGRFSGRQFSNSRSEMNVSTLELGDSALYLCASSPRDWNTGELFFGEGSRLTVL.

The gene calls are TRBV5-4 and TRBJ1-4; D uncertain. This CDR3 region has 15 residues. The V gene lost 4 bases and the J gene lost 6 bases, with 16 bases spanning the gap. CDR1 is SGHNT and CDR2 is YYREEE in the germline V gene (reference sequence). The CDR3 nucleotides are TGTGCCAGCAGCGCCTACATGGAAGACGATGAAAAACTGTTTTTT. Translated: CASSAYMEDDEKLFF.

The CDR3 here is CASRNPVIKNTQYF. The DNA of the CDR3 is TGTGCCAGCAGGAATCCAGTGATCAAGAATACCCAGTACTTC. This chain uses TRBV6-5 with TRBJ2-5; D is uncertain. Germline values: CDR1 MNHEY, CDR2 SVGAGI. V shed 6 bases and J shed 8 bases, with 19 bases lying between them. The CDR3 is 14 amino acids.

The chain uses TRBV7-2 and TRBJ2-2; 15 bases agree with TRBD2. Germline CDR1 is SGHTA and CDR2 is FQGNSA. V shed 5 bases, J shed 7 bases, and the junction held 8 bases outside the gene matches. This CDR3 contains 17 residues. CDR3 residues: CASSPRTSGGVFGELFF. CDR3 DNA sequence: TGTGCCAGCAGCCCCAGGACTAGCGGGGGGGTCTTCGGGGAGCTGTTTTTT. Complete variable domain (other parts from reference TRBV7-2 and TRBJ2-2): GAGVSQSPSNKVTEKGKDVELRCDPISGHTALYWYRQSLGQGLEFLIYFQGNSAPDKSGLPSDRFSAERTGGSVSTLTIQRTQQEDSAVYLCASSPRTSGGVFGELFFGEGSRLTVL.

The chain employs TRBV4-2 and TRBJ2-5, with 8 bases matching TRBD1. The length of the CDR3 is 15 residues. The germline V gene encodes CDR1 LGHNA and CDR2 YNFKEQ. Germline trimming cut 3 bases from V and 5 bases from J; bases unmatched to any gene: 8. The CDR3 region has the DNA TGTGCCAGCAGCCATCCGGACAGGGCGTGGGAGACCCAGTACTTC. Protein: CASSHPDRAWETQYF.

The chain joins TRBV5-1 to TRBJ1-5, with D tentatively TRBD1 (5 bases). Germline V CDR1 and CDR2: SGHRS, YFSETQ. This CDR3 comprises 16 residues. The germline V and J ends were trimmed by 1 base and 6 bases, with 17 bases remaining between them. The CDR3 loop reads CASSLSDPRGGQPQHF. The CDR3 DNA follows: TGCGCCAGCAGCTTGAGTGATCCCCGGGGGGGTCAGCCCCAGCATTTT.

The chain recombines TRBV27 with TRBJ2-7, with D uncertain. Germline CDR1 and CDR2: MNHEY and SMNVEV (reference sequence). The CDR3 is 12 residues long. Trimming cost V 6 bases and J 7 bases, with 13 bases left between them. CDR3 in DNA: TGTGCCAGCAGCAGTCTAGGGCTGGAGCAGTACTTC. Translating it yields CASSSLGLEQYF.

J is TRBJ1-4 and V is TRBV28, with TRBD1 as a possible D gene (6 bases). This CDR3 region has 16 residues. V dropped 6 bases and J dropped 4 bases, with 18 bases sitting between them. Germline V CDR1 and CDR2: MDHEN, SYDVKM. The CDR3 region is CASSQSRGWGNEKLFF. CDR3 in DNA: TGTGCCAGCAGCCAAAGCAGGGGATGGGGTAATGAAAAACTGTTTTTT.

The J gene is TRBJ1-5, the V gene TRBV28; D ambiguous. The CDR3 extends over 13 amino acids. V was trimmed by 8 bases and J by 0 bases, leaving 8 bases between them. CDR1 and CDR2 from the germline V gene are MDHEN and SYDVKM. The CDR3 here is CASQDYSNQPQHF. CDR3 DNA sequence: TGTGCCAGCCAAGATTATAGCAATCAGCCCCAGCATTTT.

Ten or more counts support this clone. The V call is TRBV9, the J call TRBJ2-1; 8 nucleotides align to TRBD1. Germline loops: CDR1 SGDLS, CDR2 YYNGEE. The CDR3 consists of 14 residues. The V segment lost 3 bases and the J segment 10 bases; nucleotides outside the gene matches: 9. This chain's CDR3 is CASSDPQGAREQFF. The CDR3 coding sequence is TGTGCCAGCAGCGACCCGCAGGGGGCGCGGGAGCAGTTCTTC.

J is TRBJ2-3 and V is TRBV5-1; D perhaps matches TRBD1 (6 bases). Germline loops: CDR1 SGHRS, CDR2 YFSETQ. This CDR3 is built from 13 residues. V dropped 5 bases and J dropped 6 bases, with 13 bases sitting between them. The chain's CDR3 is CASRGGAADTQYF. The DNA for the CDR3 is TGCGCCAGCAGAGGGGGAGCCGCGGATACGCAGTATTTT. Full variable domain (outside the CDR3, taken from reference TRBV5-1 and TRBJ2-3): KAGVTQTPRYLIKTRGQQVTLSCSPISGHRSVSWYQQTPGQGLQFLFEYFSETQRNKGNFPGRFSGRQFSNSRSEMNVSTLELGDSALYLCASRGGAADTQYFGPGTRLTVL.

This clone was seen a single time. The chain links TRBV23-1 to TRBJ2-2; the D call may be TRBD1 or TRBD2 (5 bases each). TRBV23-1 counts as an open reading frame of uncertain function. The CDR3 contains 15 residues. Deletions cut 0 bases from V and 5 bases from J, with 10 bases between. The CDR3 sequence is CASSQSEGETGELFF. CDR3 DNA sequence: TGCGCCAGCAGTCAATCGGAAGGGGAGACCGGGGAGCTGTTTTTT.

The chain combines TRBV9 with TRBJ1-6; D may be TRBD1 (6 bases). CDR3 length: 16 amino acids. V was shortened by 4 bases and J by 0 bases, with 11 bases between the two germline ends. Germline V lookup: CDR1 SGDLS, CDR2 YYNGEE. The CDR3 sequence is CASSLGQSSYNSPLHF. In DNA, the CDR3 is TGTGCCAGCAGCCTAGGACAGAGCTCCTATAATTCACCCCTCCACTTT.

The CDR3 region is CASGSRALGYTF. The DNA of the CDR3 is TGTGCTAGTGGTTCCAGGGCGCTTGGCTACACCTTC. The V call is TRBV12-5, the J call TRBJ1-2; TRBD1 is a possible D gene (5 bases). This CDR3 has 12 amino acids. The germline CDR1 and CDR2 sequences are LGHNT and FRNRAP. V was clipped by 4 bases and J by 7 bases, with 10 bases between them.

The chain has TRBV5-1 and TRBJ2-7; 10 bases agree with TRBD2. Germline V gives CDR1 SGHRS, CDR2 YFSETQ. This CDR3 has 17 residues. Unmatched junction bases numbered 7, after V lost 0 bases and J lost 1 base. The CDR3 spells CASSLAASGGTSYEQYF. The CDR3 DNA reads TGCGCCAGCAGCTTGGCGGCTAGCGGGGGAACTTCCTACGAGCAGTACTTC.

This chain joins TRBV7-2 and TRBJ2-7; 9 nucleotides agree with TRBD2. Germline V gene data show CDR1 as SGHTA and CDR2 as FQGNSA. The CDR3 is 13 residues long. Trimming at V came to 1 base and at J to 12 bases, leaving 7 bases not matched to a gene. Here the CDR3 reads CASSLGFSGSRYF. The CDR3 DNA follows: TGTGCCAGCAGCTTAGGGTTTAGCGGGAGTAGGTACTTC.

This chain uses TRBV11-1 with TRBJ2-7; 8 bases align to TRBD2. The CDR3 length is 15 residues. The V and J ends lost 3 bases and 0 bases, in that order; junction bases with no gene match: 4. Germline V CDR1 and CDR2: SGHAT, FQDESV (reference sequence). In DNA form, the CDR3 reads TGTGCCAGCAGCTTGGAGCGGGGGCCCTCCTACGAGCAGTACTTC. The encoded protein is CASSLERGPSYEQYF.

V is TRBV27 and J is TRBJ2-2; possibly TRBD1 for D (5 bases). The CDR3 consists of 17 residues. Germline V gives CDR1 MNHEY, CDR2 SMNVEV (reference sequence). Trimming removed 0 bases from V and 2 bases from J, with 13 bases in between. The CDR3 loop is CASSLSSRVGNTGELFF. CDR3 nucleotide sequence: TGTGCCAGCAGTTTATCGAGCAGGGTAGGAAACACCGGGGAGCTGTTTTTT.

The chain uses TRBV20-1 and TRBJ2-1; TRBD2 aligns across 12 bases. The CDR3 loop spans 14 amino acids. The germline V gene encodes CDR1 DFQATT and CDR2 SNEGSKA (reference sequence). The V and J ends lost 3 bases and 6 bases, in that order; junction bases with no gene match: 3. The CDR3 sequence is CSASASGGGNEQFF. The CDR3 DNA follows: TGCAGTGCTAGTGCTAGCGGGGGGGGCAATGAGCAGTTCTTC.

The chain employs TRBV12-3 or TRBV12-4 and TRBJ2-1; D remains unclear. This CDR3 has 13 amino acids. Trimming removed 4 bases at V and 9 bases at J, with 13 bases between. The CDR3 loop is CASSSHAAGEQFF. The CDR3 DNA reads TGTGCCAGCAGTTCCCACGCAGCAGGTGAGCAGTTCTTC.

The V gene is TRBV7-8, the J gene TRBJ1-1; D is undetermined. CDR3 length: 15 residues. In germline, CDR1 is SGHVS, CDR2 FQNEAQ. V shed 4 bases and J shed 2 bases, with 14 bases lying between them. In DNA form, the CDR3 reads TGTGCCAGCAGCTCCCTTGGGCAGGCTAACACTGAAGCTTTCTTT. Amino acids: CASSSLGQANTEAFF.

This chain's CDR3 is CASRLRVGYTF. CDR3 in DNA: TGTGCCAGCAGGCTCAGGGTGGGCTACACCTTC. The rearrangement links TRBV28 to TRBJ1-2; weak D call: TRBD1 (5 bases). CDR3 length equals 11 residues. Trimming took 6 bases from V and 8 from J, leaving 10 bases between them. Germline-derived CDR1 and CDR2 are MDHEN and SYDVKM.